Presented here are 14 T cell receptor beta chains from one specimen sequenced in a study of early T cells in non-severe SARS-CoV-2 infection. In TCRdb, the 5' RACE reads were re-called with MiXCR into one record per CDR3 protein. The table includes about 64,000 distinct CDR3 sequences, around 11% detected once. The source was whole blood, collected at baseline. The receptors stem from an adult who was a healthcare worker with PCR-confirmed SARS-CoV-2 infection or an uninfected control (not recorded which).

In its sample, this clonotype was seen many times. This chain joins TRBV11-2 and TRBJ1-6, with unresolved D. The CDR3 spans 14 residues. From germline, CDR1 is SGHAT and CDR2 FQNNGV. V was shortened by 0 bases and J by 8 bases, with 8 bases between the two germline ends. CDR3: CASSLEGNYSPLHF. The CDR3 DNA sequence: TGTGCCAGCAGCTTAGAAGGGAATTATTCACCCCTCCACTTT.

This clonotype was seen repeatedly, ten times or more. This chain uses TRBV20-1 with TRBJ2-2; TRBD1 agrees at 7 bases. This CDR3 has 18 residues. J was trimmed by 0 bases and V by 1 base; bases with no gene match: 11. CDR1 is DFQATT and CDR2 is SNEGSKA in the germline V gene (reference sequence). This CDR3 reads CSARGRGQRFANTGELFF. The CDR3 DNA reads as TGCAGTGCTAGAGGACGGGGACAGAGGTTCGCGAACACCGGGGAGCTGTTTTTT.

This clonotype was seen only a few times. This chain uses TRBV3-1 with TRBJ2-4; TRBD2 matches at 15 bases. The CDR3 covers 20 residues. The ends lost 0 bases at V and 6 bases at J; junction bases unmatched: 12. Germline V lookup: CDR1 LGHDT, CDR2 YNNKEL (reference sequence). This CDR3 reads CASSQELPRPGLAGGNIQYF. The CDR3 nucleotides are TGTGCCAGCAGCCAAGAGTTGCCCAGACCGGGACTAGCGGGGGGAAACATTCAGTACTTC.

This clonotype occurred a few times. This chain connects TRBV7-8 to TRBJ2-7; 9 bases map to TRBD1. Looked up from germline, CDR1 is SGHVS and CDR2 is FQNEAQ. The CDR3 is made up of 15 amino acids. The trim removed 5 bases at V and 3 bases at J, leaving 8 bases unmatched. The CDR3: CASSQFWGQGYEQYF. The DNA of the CDR3 is TGTGCCAGCAGCCAATTCTGGGGACAGGGCTACGAGCAGTACTTC.

This clonotype was found a few times. This chain links TRBV5-1 with TRBJ2-5; D may match TRBD1 or TRBD2 (5 bases each). CDR1 is SGHRS, CDR2 YFSETQ, per germline. The V and J ends lost 4 bases and 1 base respectively, with 17 bases between them. The CDR3 runs to 16 residues. This chain's CDR3 is CASSTSHPGPQETQYF. Written as DNA, the CDR3 is TGCGCCAGCAGCACCAGCCACCCGGGACCCCAAGAGACCCAGTACTTC.

This clonotype was found a few times. The chain joins TRBV29-1 to TRBJ1-5, with a weak D call TRBD1 (6 bases). Trimming removed 6 bases at V and 4 bases at J, with 13 bases between. Per the germline V gene, CDR1 is SQVTM and CDR2 is ANQGSEA. The CDR3 consists of 13 residues. CDR3 nucleotide sequence: TGCAGCGTGGGTGATACAGGGAATCAGCCCCAGCATTTT. As protein: CSVGDTGNQPQHF.

This clonotype showed up many times. The V call is TRBV12-3 or TRBV12-4, the J call TRBJ2-3, with D hard to call. This CDR3 is built from 13 residues. Trimming removed 2 bases from V and 4 bases from J, with 7 bases in between. CDR3 amino acids: CASSLYGADTQYF. CDR3 sequence (DNA): TGTGCCAGCAGTTTATATGGGGCAGATACGCAGTATTTT.

This chain uses TRBV30 with TRBJ2-7, with D possibly matching TRBD1 (6 bases). V lost 5 bases, J lost 5 bases, and 10 bases lay in between. CDR1 and CDR2 from the germline V gene are GTSNPN and SVGIG (reference sequence). The CDR3 consists of 11 residues. The CDR3 nucleotides read TGTGCCTGGGGACAGAGCCACGAGCAGTACTTC. Translation gives CAWGQSHEQYF.

This clonotype was seen more than once but under ten times. The chain joins TRBV6-4 to TRBJ2-1; D not resolved. There are 18 residues in the CDR3. Trimming cost V 3 bases and J 4 bases, with 22 bases left between them. The germline V gene has CDR1 MRHNA and CDR2 SNTAGT. CDR3 sequence reads: CASSEPRRPFELYNEQFF. For the CDR3, the DNA is TGTGCCAGCAGTGAGCCTCGCAGGCCGTTCGAACTATACAATGAGCAGTTCTTC.

The rearrangement joins TRBV30 to TRBJ2-5, with 7 nucleotides matching TRBD2. Per germline, CDR1 GTSNPN and CDR2 SVGIG (reference sequence). The CDR3 loop spans 13 amino acids. J gave up 5 bases and V 2 bases, and 5 bases lay outside the gene matches. The CDR3: CAWSWRGMETQYF. The CDR3 nucleotides read TGTGCCTGGAGTTGGCGGGGGATGGAGACCCAGTACTTC.

There are a few counts of this clonotype. The rearrangement uses TRBV12-3 or TRBV12-4 and TRBJ2-7; a weak D match, TRBD1 (6 bases). The V and J ends lost 5 bases and 0 bases respectively, with 14 bases between them. CDR3 length: 15 residues. For the CDR3, the DNA is TGTGCCAGCAGTCGAAGGGGGTCCTCCTCCTACGAGCAGTACTTC. Protein sequence: CASSRRGSSSYEQYF.

Ten or more counts support this clonotype. V usage is TRBV12-3 or TRBV12-4 and J usage is TRBJ1-2; D not certain. The CDR3 spans 11 residues. V shed 6 bases and J shed 4 bases, with 6 bases lying between them. CDR3 sequence: CASSQGYGYTF. CDR3 DNA sequence: TGTGCCAGCAGCCAAGGCTATGGCTACACCTTC.

There are a few counts of this clonotype. The gene calls are TRBV6-1 and TRBJ1-5, with 8 bases fitting TRBD1. V shed 8 bases and J 4 bases; nucleotides not matched to a gene: 7. Germline values: CDR1 MNHNS, CDR2 SASEGT. The CDR3 runs 14 residues. CDR3 DNA sequence: TGTGCCAGCGAACCGGGACAGGCGAATCAGCCCCAGCATTTT. Translation gives CASEPGQANQPQHF.

This clonotype was seen more than once but under ten times. The chain links TRBV18 to TRBJ1-1; 7 bases are a match to TRBD1. The CDR3 has 16 residues. The ends lost 2 bases at V and 4 bases at J; junction bases unmatched: 10. CDR1 and CDR2 (germline): KGHSH, LQKENI. The CDR3 protein is CASSPFSGGVSTEAFF. CDR3 nucleotides: TGTGCCAGCTCACCATTTTCAGGGGGGGTGAGCACTGAAGCTTTCTTT.